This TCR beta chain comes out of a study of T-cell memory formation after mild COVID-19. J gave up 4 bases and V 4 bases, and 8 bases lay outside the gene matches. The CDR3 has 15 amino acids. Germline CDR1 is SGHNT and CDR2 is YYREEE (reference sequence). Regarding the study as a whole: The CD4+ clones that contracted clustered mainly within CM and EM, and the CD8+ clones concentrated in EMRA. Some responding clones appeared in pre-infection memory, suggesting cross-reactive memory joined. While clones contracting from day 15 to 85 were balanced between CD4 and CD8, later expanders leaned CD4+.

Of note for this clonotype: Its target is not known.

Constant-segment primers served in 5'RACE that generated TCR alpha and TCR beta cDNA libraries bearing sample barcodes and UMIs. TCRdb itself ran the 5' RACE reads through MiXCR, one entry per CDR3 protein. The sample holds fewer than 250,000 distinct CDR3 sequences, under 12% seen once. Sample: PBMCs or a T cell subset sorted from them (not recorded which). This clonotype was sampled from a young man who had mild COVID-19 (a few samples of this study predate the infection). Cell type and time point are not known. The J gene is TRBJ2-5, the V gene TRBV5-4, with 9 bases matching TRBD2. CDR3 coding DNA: TGTGCCAGCAGCCAGTTCCTTAGCGGGGGAGAGACCCAGTACTTC. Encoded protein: CASSQFLSGGETQYF.